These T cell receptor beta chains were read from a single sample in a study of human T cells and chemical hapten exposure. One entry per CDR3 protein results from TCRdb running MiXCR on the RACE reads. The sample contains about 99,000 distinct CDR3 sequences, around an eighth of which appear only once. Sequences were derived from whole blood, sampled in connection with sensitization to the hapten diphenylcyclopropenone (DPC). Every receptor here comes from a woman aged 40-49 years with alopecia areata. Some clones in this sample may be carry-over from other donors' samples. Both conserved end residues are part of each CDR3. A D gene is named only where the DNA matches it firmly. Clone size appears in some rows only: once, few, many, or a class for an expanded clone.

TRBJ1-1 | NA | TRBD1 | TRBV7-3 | CASSSRQGRNTEAFF | TGTGCCAGCAGCTCCAGACAGGGCCGGAACACTGAAGCTTTCTTT
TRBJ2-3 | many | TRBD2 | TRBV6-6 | CASSYAGTRKDTQYF | TGTGCCAGCAGTTACGCGGGGACTAGAAAAGATACGCAGTATTTT
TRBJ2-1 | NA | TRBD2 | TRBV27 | CAAGGVAGGYNEQFF | TGTGCCGCCGGGGGAGTAGCGGGAGGGTACAATGAGCAGTTCTTC
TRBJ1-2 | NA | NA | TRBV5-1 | CASSLEGRNYGYTF | TGCGCCAGCAGCTTGGAAGGACGCAACTATGGCTACACCTTC
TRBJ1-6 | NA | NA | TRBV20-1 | CSARVAGSNNSPLHF | TGCAGTGCTAGAGTGGCTGGGAGTAATAATTCACCCCTCCACTTT
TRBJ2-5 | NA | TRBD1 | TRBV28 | CASILGTGYEETQYF | TGTGCCAGCATCCTCGGGACAGGGTATGAGGAGACCCAGTACTTC
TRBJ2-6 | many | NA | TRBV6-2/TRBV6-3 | CASSDTSGANVLTF | TGTGCCAGCAGTGACACCTCTGGGGCCAACGTCCTGACTTTC
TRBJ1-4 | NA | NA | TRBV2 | CASSETANEKLFF | TGTGCCAGCAGTGAGACCGCTAATGAAAAACTGTTTTTT
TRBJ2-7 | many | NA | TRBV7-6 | CASSLVLGGNEQYF | TGTGCCAGCAGCTTAGTATTAGGAGGGAACGAGCAGTACTTC
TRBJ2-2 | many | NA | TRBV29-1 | CSAGMAGELFF | TGCAGCGCCGGTATGGCCGGGGAGCTGTTTTTT
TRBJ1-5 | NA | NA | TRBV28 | CASSWGHNQPQHF | TGTGCCAGCAGTTGGGGCCACAATCAGCCCCAGCATTTT
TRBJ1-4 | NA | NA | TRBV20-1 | CSASGETNEKLFF | TGCAGTGCTAGTGGGGAAACTAATGAAAAACTGTTTTTT
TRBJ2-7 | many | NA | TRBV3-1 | CASSRRDNSYEQYF | TGTGCCAGCAGCCGTAGGGACAACTCCTACGAGCAGTACTTC
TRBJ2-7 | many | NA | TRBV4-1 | CASSQGTDILYEQYF | TGCGCCAGCAGCCAAGGCACGGATATCCTGTACGAGCAGTACTTC
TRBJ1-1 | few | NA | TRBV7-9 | CASSSLTGLNTEAFF | TGTGCCAGCAGCTCCCTAACAGGATTGAACACTGAAGCTTTCTTT
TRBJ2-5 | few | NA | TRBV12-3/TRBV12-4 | CASSLEGARQETQYF | TGTGCCAGCAGTTTGGAGGGGGCGCGTCAAGAGACCCAGTACTTC